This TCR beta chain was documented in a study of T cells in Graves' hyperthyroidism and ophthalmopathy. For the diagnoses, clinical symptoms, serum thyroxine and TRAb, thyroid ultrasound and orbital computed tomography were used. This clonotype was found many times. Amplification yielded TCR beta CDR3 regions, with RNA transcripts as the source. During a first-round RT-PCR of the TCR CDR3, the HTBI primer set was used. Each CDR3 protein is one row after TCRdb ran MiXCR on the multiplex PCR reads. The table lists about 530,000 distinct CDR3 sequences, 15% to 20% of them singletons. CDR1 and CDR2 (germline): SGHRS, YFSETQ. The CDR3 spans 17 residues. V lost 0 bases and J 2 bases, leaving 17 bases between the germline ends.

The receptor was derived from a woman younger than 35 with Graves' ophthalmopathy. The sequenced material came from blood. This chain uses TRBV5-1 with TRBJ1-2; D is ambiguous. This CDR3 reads CASSLDGRGGENYGYTF. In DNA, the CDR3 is TGCGCCAGCAGCTTGGATGGGCGGGGAGGAGAGAACTATGGCTACACCTTC.